This section outlines one T cell receptor (beta chain) sequence together with its context. This sample is part of a study of cytomegalovirus exposure and HLA in healthy donors. The table came from immunoSEQ multiplex PCR; TCRdb's copy has only in-frame clones and leaves some out. The data show about 280,000 clones, 70% to 90% seen once. Separate from the approximately 670-subject first cohort was the approximately 110-subject validation cohort, to which the donors belonged. The clonotype comes from a woman younger than 30 in good health and CMV-seronegative. The sample was PBMCs.

The CDR3 DNA reads TGTGCCAGCAGCATCCGGGACACCCAGTTCTACGAGCAGTACTTC. Its protein is CASSIRDTQFYEQYF. The V and J genes are TRBV7-8 and TRBJ2-7; a possible D gene is TRBD1 (6 bases). CDR1 SGHVS and CDR2 FQNEAQ come from the germline V gene. CDR3 size: 15 residues. Trimming pared 5 bases from V and 3 bases from J, leaving 17 bases between.